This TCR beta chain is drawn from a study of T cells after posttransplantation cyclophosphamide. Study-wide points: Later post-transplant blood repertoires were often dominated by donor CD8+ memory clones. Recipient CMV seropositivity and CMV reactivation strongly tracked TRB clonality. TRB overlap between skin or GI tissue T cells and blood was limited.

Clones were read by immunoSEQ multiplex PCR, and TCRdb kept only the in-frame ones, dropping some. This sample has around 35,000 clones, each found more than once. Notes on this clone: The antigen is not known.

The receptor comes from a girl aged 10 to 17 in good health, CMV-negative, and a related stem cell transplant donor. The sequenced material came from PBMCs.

The CDR3 sequence is CSVRQGALNEQYF. CDR3 bases: TGCAGCGTTCGACAGGGGGCTTTGAACGAGCAGTACTTC. The chain has TRBV29-1 and TRBJ2-7; 10 bases agree with TRBD1. CDR3 length: 13 amino acids. Germline-derived CDR1 and CDR2 are SQVTM and ANQGSEA. The junction had 6 bases not matched to a gene; V was cut back by 5 bases and J by 5 bases.